Detailed here is one T cell receptor (beta chain). This sample is part of a study of blood T cell repertoires in COVID-19. The CDR3 loop spans 14 amino acids. Trimming took 5 bases from V and 8 from J; bases not matched to a gene: 10. Germline assignment: CDR1 MDHEN and CDR2 SYDVKM. Assay used: immunoSEQ multiplex PCR; TCRdb lists only in-frame clones, some missing. The sample includes some 240,000 clones, about 79% of them seen just once. The V and J genes are TRBV28 and TRBJ1-2, with TRBD1 matching 8 bases. The sequence was obtained from a woman aged 40 to 50 who had recovered from COVID-19. The source material was peripheral blood. In DNA, the CDR3 is TGTGCCAGCAGTGGGCAGGGGGCTGCGAAAGGCTACACCTTC. It translates to CASSGQGAAKGYTF.